Following are 10 T cell receptor beta chains from one sample sequenced in a study of T cell repertoires in cytomegalovirus infection. Using its own MiXCR run on the reads, TCRdb lists one record per CDR3 protein. The repertoire has more than 650,000 distinct CDR3 sequences, roughly a third of them found once; the top ten carry around 2.8%. Material for sequencing was PBMCs. The receptors were gathered from a human donor in good health (CMV status not recorded). Some clones in this sample may be carry-over from other donors' samples.

The chain has TRBV7-4 and TRBJ2-1; 8 positions agree with TRBD2. The CDR3 has 17 residues. Losses at the gene ends were 5 bases for V and 2 bases for J; bases not matched to a gene: 11. CDR1 is SGHVT and CDR2 is SQSDAQ in the germline V gene. CDR3 region: CASSPHSGGGTYNEQFF. The CDR3 nucleotides are TGTGCCAGCAGCCCTCATTCGGGGGGGGGAACCTACAATGAGCAGTTCTTC.

V is TRBV7-3 and J is TRBJ2-7; D gene unclear. Germline V CDR1 and CDR2: SGHTA, FQGTGA. The CDR3 has 12 residues. The ends were cut back, 4 bases at V and 4 bases at J, with 8 bases in the middle. The CDR3 DNA follows: TGTGCCAGCAGCTCAACCTTTTACGAGCAGTACTTC. It encodes CASSSTFYEQYF. Together with reference TRBV7-3 and TRBJ2-7, the CDR3 gives the full variable domain: GAGVSQTPSNKVTEKGKYVELRCDPISGHTALYWYRQSLGQGPEFLIYFQGTGAADDSGLPNDRFFAVRPEGSVSTLKIQRTERGDSAVYLCASSSTFYEQYFGPGTRLTVT.

On this clonotype: Lacking the conserved final phenylalanine or tryptophan, this CDR3 likely reflects a read error. The chain joins TRBV7-4 to TRBJ2-1; no definite D call. V was trimmed by 6 bases and J by 10 bases, leaving 7 bases between them. Germline CDR1 and CDR2: SGHVT and SQSDAQ. The CDR3 length is 10 residues. The CDR3 DNA sequence: TGTGCCAGCAGGGGCATGGAGCAGTTCTGC. The encoded protein is CASRGMEQFC.

The chain couples TRBV28 to TRBJ2-4; no reliable D call. Germline V gene lookup returns CDR1 MDHEN and CDR2 SYDVKM. Trimming took 5 bases from V and 6 from J, leaving 14 bases between them. This CDR3 has 14 residues. The CDR3 loop is CASSIDKLGNIQYF. Here the CDR3 DNA reads TGTGCCAGCAGTATCGACAAGCTTGGAAACATTCAGTACTTC.

A few counts support this clonotype. This chain uses TRBV27 with TRBJ1-2; 10 bases are shared with TRBD1. In germline, CDR1 is MNHEY, CDR2 SMNVEV (reference sequence). With 8 bases clipped from V and 7 bases from J, the junction kept 22 bases outside the gene matches. CDR3 length: 18 residues. The CDR3 DNA reads as TGTGCCAGCTTTTCGTCGTGGGACAGGGGTCGGTTTGGGGCTGGCTACACCTTC. Translated, it gives CASFSSWDRGRFGAGYTF.

CDR3 nucleotide sequence: TGTGCCAGCAGCTTATGGTCCGCGGATACGCAGTATTTT. Encoded protein: CASSLWSADTQYF. The chain is built from TRBV7-2 and TRBJ2-3; D ambiguous. Germline CDR1 and CDR2: SGHTA and FQGNSA. The CDR3 is 13 amino acids. V lost 2 bases to trimming and J lost 6 bases, with 9 bases between them.

This clonotype was detected only a few times. The chain joins TRBV11-1 to TRBJ2-2; no clear D. The germline gives CDR1 SGHAT, CDR2 FQDESV (reference sequence). This CDR3 spans 15 amino acids. V was trimmed by 3 bases and J by 2 bases, leaving 10 bases between them. The CDR3 is CASSFTEPNTGELFF. DNA for the CDR3: TGTGCCAGCAGCTTCACCGAACCCAACACCGGGGAGCTGTTTTTT.

This clonotype showed up just once. The gene calls are TRBV10-3 and TRBJ2-1; 7 nucleotides match TRBD1. The CDR3 is made up of 16 amino acids. Germline trimming cut 2 bases from V and 4 bases from J; bases unmatched to any gene: 8. The germline gives CDR1 ENHRY, CDR2 SYGVKD. The CDR3 bases are TGTGCCATCAGTGAGACGACAGGGAAGGTTTACAATGAGCAGTTCTTC. Its protein is CAISETTGKVYNEQFF.

This clonotype was observed once. V usage is TRBV29-1 and J usage is TRBJ2-1; weak D call: TRBD2 (6 bases). Deletions cut 4 bases from V and 3 bases from J, with 16 bases between. This CDR3 spans 15 amino acids. Germline lookup yields CDR1 SQVTM and CDR2 ANQGSEA. CDR3: CSVGAPGLNYNEQFF. CDR3 nucleotides: TGCAGCGTTGGGGCACCGGGACTCAACTACAATGAGCAGTTCTTC.

There are many counts of this clonotype. This chain links TRBV10-3 with TRBJ2-7; 8 bases match TRBD2. V shed 4 bases and J 0 bases; nucleotides not matched to a gene: 5. Germline values: CDR1 ENHRY, CDR2 SYGVKD. The CDR3 spans 15 residues. The CDR3 DNA reads TGTGCCATCAGTGTCGGGCGGGGGGCCTCCTACGAGCAGTACTTC. It specifies CAISVGRGASYEQYF.